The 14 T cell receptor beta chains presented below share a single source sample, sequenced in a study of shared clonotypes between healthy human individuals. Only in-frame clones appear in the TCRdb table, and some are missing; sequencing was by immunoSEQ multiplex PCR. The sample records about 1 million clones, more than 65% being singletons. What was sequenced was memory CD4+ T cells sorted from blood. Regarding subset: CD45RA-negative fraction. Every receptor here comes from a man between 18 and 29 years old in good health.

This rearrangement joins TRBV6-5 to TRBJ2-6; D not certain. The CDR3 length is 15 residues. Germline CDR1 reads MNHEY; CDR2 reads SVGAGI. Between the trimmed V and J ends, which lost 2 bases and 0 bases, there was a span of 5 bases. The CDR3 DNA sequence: TGTGCCAGCAGTTACACAGACTCTGGGGCCAACGTCCTGACTTTC. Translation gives CASSYTDSGANVLTF.

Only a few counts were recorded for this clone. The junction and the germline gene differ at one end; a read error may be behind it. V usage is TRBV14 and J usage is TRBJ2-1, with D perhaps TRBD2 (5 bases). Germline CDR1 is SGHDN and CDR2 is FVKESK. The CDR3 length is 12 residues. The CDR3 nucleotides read TGTGCCAGCAGCCTCACGTCGGGGAAGGCGCTCTTC. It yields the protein CASSLTSGKALF.

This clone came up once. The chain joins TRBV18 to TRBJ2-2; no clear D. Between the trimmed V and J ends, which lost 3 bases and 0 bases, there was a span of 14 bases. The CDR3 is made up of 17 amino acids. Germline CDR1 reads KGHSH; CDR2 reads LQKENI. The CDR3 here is CASSPRAQTTNTGELFF. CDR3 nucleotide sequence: TGTGCCAGCTCACCTCGGGCACAAACCACGAACACCGGGGAGCTGTTTTTT.

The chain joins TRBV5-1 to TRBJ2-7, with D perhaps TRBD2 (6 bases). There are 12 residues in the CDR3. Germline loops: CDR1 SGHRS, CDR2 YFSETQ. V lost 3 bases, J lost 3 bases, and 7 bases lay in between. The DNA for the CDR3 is TGCGCCAGCAGCTCGGGACTCTACGAGCAGTACTTC. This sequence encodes CASSSGLYEQYF. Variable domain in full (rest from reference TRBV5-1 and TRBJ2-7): KAGVTQTPRYLIKTRGQQVTLSCSPISGHRSVSWYQQTPGQGLQFLFEYFSETQRNKGNFPGRFSGRQFSNSRSEMNVSTLELGDSALYLCASSSGLYEQYFGPGTRLTVT.

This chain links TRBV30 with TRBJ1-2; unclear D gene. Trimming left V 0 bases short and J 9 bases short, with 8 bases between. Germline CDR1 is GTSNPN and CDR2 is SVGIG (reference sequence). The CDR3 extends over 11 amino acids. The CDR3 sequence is CAWSVRESYTF. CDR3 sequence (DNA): TGTGCCTGGAGTGTTCGGGAAAGCTACACCTTC.

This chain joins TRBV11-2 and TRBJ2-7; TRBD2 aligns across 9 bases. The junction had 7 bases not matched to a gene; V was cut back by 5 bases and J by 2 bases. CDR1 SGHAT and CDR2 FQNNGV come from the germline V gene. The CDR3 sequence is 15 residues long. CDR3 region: CASSLRTSAAYEQYF. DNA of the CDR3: TGTGCCAGCAGCCTTAGGACTAGCGCAGCCTACGAGCAGTACTTC.

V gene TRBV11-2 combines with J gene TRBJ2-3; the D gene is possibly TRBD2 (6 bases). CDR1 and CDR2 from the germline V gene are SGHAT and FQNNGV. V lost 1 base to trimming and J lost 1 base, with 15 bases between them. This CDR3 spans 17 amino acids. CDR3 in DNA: TGTGCCAGCAGCTTAGTCCCCGCGGGGTCAGGCACAGATACGCAGTATTTT. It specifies CASSLVPAGSGTDTQYF.

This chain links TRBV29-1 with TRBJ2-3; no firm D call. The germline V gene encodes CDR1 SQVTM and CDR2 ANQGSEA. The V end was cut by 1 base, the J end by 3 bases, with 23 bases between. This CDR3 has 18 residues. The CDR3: CSVEGVRFETGITDTQYF. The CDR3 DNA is TGCAGCGTTGAAGGGGTCCGTTTTGAGACTGGCATTACAGATACGCAGTATTTT.

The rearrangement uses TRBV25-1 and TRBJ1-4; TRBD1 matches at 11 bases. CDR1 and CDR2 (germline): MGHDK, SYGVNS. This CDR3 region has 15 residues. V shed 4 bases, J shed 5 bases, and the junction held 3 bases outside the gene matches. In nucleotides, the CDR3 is TGTGCCAGCAGTGTCGGGACAGGGGGGAATGAAAAACTGTTTTTT. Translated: CASSVGTGGNEKLFF.

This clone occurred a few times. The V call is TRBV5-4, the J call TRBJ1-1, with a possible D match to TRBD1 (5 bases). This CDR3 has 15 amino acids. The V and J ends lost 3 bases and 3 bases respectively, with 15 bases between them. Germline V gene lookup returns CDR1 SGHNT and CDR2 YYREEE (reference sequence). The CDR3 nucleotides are TGTGCCAGCAGCTATGGGGGAAAGCTTGACACTGAAGCTTTCTTT. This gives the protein CASSYGGKLDTEAFF.

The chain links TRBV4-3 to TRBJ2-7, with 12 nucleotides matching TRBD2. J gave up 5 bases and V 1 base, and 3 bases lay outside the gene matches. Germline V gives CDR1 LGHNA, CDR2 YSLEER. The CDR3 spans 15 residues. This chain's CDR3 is CASSQATSGSHEQYF. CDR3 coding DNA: TGCGCCAGCAGCCAAGCGACTAGCGGGAGCCACGAGCAGTACTTC.

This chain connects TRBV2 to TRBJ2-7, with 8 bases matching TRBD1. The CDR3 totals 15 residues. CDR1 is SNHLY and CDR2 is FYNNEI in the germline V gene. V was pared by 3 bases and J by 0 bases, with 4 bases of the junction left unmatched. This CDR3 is CASSEGRGLSYEQYF. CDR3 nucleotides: TGTGCCAGCAGTGAGGGCAGGGGGCTCTCCTACGAGCAGTACTTC.

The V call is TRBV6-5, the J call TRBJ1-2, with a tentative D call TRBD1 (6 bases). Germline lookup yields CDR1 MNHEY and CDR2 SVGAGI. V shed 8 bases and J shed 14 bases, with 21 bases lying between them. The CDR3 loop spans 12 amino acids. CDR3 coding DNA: TGTGCCAGCCATACCCTACAGGGTCCTAGGACCTTC. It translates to CASHTLQGPRTF.

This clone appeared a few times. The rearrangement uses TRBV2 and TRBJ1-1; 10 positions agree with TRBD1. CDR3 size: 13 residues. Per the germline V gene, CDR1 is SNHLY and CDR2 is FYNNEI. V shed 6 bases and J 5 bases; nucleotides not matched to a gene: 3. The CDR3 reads CASRTDRGTEAFF. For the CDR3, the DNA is TGTGCCAGCAGGACGGACAGGGGGACTGAAGCTTTCTTT. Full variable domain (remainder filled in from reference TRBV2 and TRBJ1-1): EPEVTQTPSHQVTQMGQEVILRCVPISNHLYFYWYRQILGQKVEFLVSFYNNEISEKSEIFDDQFSVERPDGSNFTLKIRSTKLEDSAMYFCASRTDRGTEAFFGQGTRLTVV.